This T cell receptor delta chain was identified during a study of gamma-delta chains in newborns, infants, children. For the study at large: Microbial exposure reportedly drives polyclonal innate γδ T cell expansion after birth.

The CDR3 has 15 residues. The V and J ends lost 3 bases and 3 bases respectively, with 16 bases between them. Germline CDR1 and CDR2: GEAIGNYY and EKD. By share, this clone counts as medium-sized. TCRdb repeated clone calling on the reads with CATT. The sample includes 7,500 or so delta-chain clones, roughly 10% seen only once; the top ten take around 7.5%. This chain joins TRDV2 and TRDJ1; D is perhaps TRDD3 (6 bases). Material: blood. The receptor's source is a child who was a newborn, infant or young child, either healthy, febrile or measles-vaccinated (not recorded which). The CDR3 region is CACDRLGGNADKLIF. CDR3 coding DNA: TGTGCCTGTGACCGACTGGGTGGGAACGCCGATAAACTCATCTTT.